Detailed here is one T cell receptor beta chain. Its matching antigen is unknown. This entry belongs to a study of STAT5B mutations in CD4+ large granular lymphocyte leukemia. Whole-study results and caveats: Data were not HLA-matched across samples.

Sequencing was performed with immunoSEQ multiplex PCR; in TCRdb, only in-frame clones are kept and a portion is missing. Of 40,000 to 45,000 clones listed, 75% to 85% are singletons. What was sequenced was CD4+ T cells from blood buffy coats. The TCR sequence derives from a human donor in good health.

The CDR3 loop reads CASSLSSGPIYGYTF. CDR3 nucleotide sequence: TGTGCCAGCAGTTTATCCAGCGGCCCTATCTATGGCTACACCTTC. The chain uses TRBV28 and TRBJ1-2; D not resolved. CDR1 MDHEN and CDR2 SYDVKM come from the germline V gene. V was cut by 1 base and J by 4 bases, with 13 bases left in between. The CDR3 extends over 15 amino acids.